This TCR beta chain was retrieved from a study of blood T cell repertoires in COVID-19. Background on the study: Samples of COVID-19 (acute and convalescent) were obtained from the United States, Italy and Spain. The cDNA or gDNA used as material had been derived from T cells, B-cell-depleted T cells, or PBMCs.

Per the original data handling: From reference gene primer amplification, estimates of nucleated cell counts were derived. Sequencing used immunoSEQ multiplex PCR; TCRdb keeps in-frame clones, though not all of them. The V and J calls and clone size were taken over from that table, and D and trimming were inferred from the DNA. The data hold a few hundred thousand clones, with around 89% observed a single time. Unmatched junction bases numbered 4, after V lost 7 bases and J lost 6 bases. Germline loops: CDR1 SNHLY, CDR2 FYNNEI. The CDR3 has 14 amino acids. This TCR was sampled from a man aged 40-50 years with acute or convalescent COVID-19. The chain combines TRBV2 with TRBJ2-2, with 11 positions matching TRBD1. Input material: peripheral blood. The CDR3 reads CASTPDRGPGELFF. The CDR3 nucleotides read TGTGCCAGCACCCCGGACAGGGGGCCCGGGGAGCTGTTTTTT. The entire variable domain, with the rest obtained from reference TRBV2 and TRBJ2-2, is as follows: EPEVTQTPSHQVTQMGQEVILRCVPISNHLYFYWYRQILGQKVEFLVSFYNNEISEKSEIFDDQFSVERPDGSNFTLKIRSTKLEDSAMYFCASTPDRGPGELFFGEGSRLTVL.